This TCR beta chain was sequenced in a study of CD8 T cells in Susac syndrome. With random hexamers, roughly 0.45 to 1 ug RNA was reverse transcribed. Each CDR3 protein gets one entry after TCRdb re-called the immunoSEQ multiplex PCR reads with MiXCR. The sample has roughly 89,000 distinct CDR3 sequences, approximately 96% seen once. Peripheral blood CD8+ and CD4+ T cells were profiled by TCR beta sequencing. This receptor was taken from a human donor with Susac syndrome. The specimen sequenced was CD8+ T cells from PBMCs.

CDR3 nucleotide sequence: TGTGCCACCTTGCAGGGGTACTACAATGAGCAGTTCTTC. Its translation is CATLQGYYNEQFF. This chain uses TRBV6-6 with TRBJ2-1; weak D call: TRBD1 (6 bases). V was clipped by 10 bases and J by 3 bases, with 13 bases between them. CDR3 length: 13 amino acids. Germline values: CDR1 MNHNY, CDR2 SVGAGI (reference sequence).